The subject of this entry is one TCR beta chain. Trimming removed 2 bases at V and 5 bases at J, with 18 bases between. This CDR3 region has 16 residues. The germline CDR1 and CDR2 sequences are LGHDT and YNNKEL (reference sequence). The data were taken from a study of blood T cell repertoires in COVID-19. Overall study: COVID-19 samples from acute and convalescent phases originated in the United States, Italy and Spain. From T cells, B-cell-depleted T cells, or PBMCs came the material, which was cDNA or gDNA.

Per the original data handling: Amplification from reference gene primers served as the basis for estimated nucleated cell counts. Data came from immunoSEQ multiplex PCR; TCRdb stores just in-frame clones and leaves some out. V and J calls and clone size follow that table, whereas D and trimming were derived from the DNA. The table includes 35,000 to 55,000 clones, 69% detected once. The chain uses TRBV3-1 (or the pseudogene TRBV3-2) and TRBJ2-5; D perhaps matches TRBD2 (5 bases). The material sequenced was peripheral blood. The sequence was collected from a man at least 80 years old with acute or convalescent COVID-19. The DNA of the CDR3 is TGTGCCAGCAGCCAAAGAGGGAAGATCGGAAAGGAGACCCAGTACTTC. Protein sequence: CASSQRGKIGKETQYF.